The clone carrying this T cell receptor (beta chain) was seen at least ten times. Its antigen is currently unknown. The sample belongs to a study of T cells after yellow fever vaccination. Study outcomes and limitations: Reappearance after the booster was observed for most primary-vaccination clones (96% CD4, just over 85% CD8).

TCRdb reprocessed the 5' RACE reads via MiXCR and lists one record per CDR3 protein. The data show under 350,000 distinct CDR3 sequences, with roughly 3.9% seen just once and around 25% held by the top ten. The specimen comprised PBMCs, sampled 5 days after the yellow fever booster vaccination. This TCR was sampled from a man aged 18-30 years who received the YFV17D yellow fever vaccine.

CDR3 in amino acids: CASREGTGLHTIYF. DNA for the CDR3: TGTGCCAGCAGAGAGGGGACAGGATTGCACACCATATATTTT. This rearrangement joins TRBV6-1 to TRBJ1-3; 8 bases line up with TRBD1. The CDR3 has 14 residues. CDR1 and CDR2 from the germline V gene are MNHNS and SASEGT. V lost 6 bases, J lost 8 bases, and 9 bases stayed unmatched.